These 14 T cell receptor beta chains originate from one sample sequenced in a study of cytomegalovirus exposure and HLA in healthy donors. The PCR ran on 60 Vbeta and 13 Jbeta primers. Only in-frame clones appear in the TCRdb table, and some are missing; sequencing was by immunoSEQ multiplex PCR. The table includes 160,000 or so clones, around four fifths detected once. Input material: PBMCs. The source of these receptors is a man between 18 and 29 years old in good health and CMV-seropositive.

V and J are TRBV5-1 and TRBJ2-7, with 9 bases lining up with TRBD2. Trimming at V came to 4 bases and at J to 1 base, leaving 6 bases not matched to a gene. Per germline, CDR1 SGHRS and CDR2 YFSETQ. The CDR3 is made up of 15 amino acids. The CDR3: CASSHLSGSSYEQYF. For the CDR3, the DNA is TGCGCCAGCAGCCACCTTAGCGGGAGTTCCTACGAGCAGTACTTC.

The chain has TRBV27 and TRBJ2-5, with 8 bases that match TRBD1. Germline CDR1 reads MNHEY; CDR2 reads SMNVEV (reference sequence). This CDR3 is built from 14 residues. The V segment lost 7 bases and the J segment 5 bases; nucleotides outside the gene matches: 9. CDR3 sequence reads: CASMGQGADETQYF. The CDR3 nucleotides are TGTGCCAGCATGGGGCAGGGGGCGGACGAGACCCAGTACTTC.

This chain uses TRBV28 with TRBJ2-3; the D gene is possibly TRBD1 (6 bases). The CDR3 loop spans 17 amino acids. CDR1 MDHEN and CDR2 SYDVKM come from the germline V gene. With 2 bases removed from V and 5 bases from J, the gap between germline ends came to 20 bases. In DNA form, the CDR3 reads TGTGCCAGCAGTTTAACCAGGGGCGAGTTGCGGGTAGATACGCAGTATTTT. Translating gives CASSLTRGELRVDTQYF.

The genes are TRBV7-2 and TRBJ2-1, with D possibly being TRBD1 (6 bases). Trimming took 1 base from V and 7 from J, leaving 17 bases between them. Germline V gene sequence: CDR1 SGHTA, CDR2 FQGNSA. The CDR3 consists of 16 residues. The CDR3 protein is CASSLGGGSGRNEQFF. The CDR3 nucleotides are TGTGCCAGCAGCTTAGGAGGGGGATCAGGTAGGAATGAGCAGTTCTTC.

J is TRBJ2-5 and V is TRBV5-6; the D gene is possibly TRBD1 (5 bases). The J call may not be correct, given that the DNA end is closer to TRBJ2-7. The CDR3 sequence is 13 residues long. Germline CDR1 is SGHDT and CDR2 is YYEEEE. DNA of the CDR3: TGTGCCAGCGGGTACAGGTTTCTATACGAGCAGTACTTC. Translation: CASGYRFLYEQYF.

As regards this clone: It may be a read error: a sequence one base away is much more abundant. The rearrangement uses TRBV7-2 and TRBJ1-5; D is ambiguous. Trimming took off 5 bases at V and 0 bases at J, with 5 bases between the two ends. Germline assignment: CDR1 SGHTA and CDR2 FQGNSA. The CDR3 runs 13 residues. CDR3 residues: CASSPSSNQPQHF. CDR3 sequence (DNA): TGTGCCAGCAGCCCCAGTAGCAATCAGCCCCAGCATTTT.

V and J are TRBV19 and TRBJ2-2, with 12 bases lining up with TRBD2. CDR3 length equals 16 residues. V shed 3 bases, J shed 6 bases, and the junction held 5 bases outside the gene matches. Germline V gene data show CDR1 as LNHDA and CDR2 as SQIVND (reference sequence). CDR3 region: CASSMGLAGTPGELFF. The CDR3 nucleotides are TGTGCCAGTAGTATGGGACTAGCGGGCACCCCCGGGGAGCTGTTTTTT.

This sequence joins TRBV27 and TRBJ2-7, with D possibly being TRBD2 (5 bases). Germline CDR1 and CDR2: MNHEY and SMNVEV (reference sequence). The CDR3 totals 15 residues. V lost 1 base to trimming and J lost 3 bases, with 13 bases between them. The CDR3 here is CASSLFPSQFYEQYF. The DNA for the CDR3 is TGTGCCAGCAGTTTATTCCCTAGCCAGTTCTACGAGCAGTACTTC.

The chain recombines TRBV7-6 with TRBJ1-3, with a weak D call TRBD1 (5 bases). The V gene lost 1 base and the J gene lost 2 bases, with 9 bases spanning the gap. Germline V gives CDR1 SGHVS, CDR2 FNYEAQ. This CDR3 has 15 residues. This chain's CDR3 is CASSLEAGTGNTIYF. In DNA, the CDR3 is TGTGCCAGCAGCTTAGAGGCAGGGACTGGAAACACCATATATTTT.

This chain connects TRBV4-1 to TRBJ1-1; tentatively, D is TRBD1 (6 bases). V was pared by 1 base and J by 1 base, with 10 bases between. From germline, CDR1 is MGHRA and CDR2 YSYEKL. The CDR3 has 15 residues. CDR3 in amino acids: CASSQVTGPNTEAFF. CDR3 DNA: TGCGCCAGCAGCCAAGTCACAGGGCCGAACACTGAAGCTTTCTTT.

V usage is TRBV7-7 and J usage is TRBJ2-5; D may be TRBD1 (5 bases). V dropped 1 base and J dropped 5 bases, with 17 bases sitting between them. Germline lookup yields CDR1 SSHAT and CDR2 FNYEAQ (reference sequence). This CDR3 comprises 16 residues. CDR3 nucleotide sequence: TGTGCCAGCAGCTTAGTTCTCGGTAGGGGTGGGGAGACCCAGTACTTC. This codes for CASSLVLGRGGETQYF.

CDR3 amino acids: CASSLDRVDTGELFF. CDR3 nucleotide sequence: TGCGCCAGCAGCTTGGACAGGGTGGACACCGGGGAGCTGTTTTTT. The rearrangement links TRBV5-1 to TRBJ2-2; TRBD1 might be the D (6 bases). This CDR3 is 15 amino acids long. The germline CDR1 and CDR2 sequences are SGHRS and YFSETQ. V was clipped by 0 bases and J by 3 bases, with 9 bases between them.

This rearrangement joins TRBV19 to TRBJ2-1; D may be TRBD1 (6 bases). Germline V lookup: CDR1 LNHDA, CDR2 SQIVND (reference sequence). This CDR3 has 15 amino acids. Trimming cost V 5 bases and J 7 bases, with 18 bases left between them. The CDR3 DNA reads TGTGCCAGTAGTCCCGCTAGTGGGGGCCCTAATGAGCAGTTCTTC. It translates to CASSPASGGPNEQFF.

The chain couples TRBV7-2 to TRBJ2-5; perhaps TRBD2 as D (6 bases). The CDR3 contains 16 residues. The V gene lost 1 base and the J gene lost 2 bases, with 14 bases spanning the gap. CDR1 and CDR2 (germline): SGHTA, FQGNSA. DNA for the CDR3: TGTGCCAGCAGCTTAGTCGGGACTGATGTTCAAGAGACCCAGTACTTC. This codes for CASSLVGTDVQETQYF.